Listed below are T cell receptor beta chains from one sample, sequenced in a study of T cells in Graves' hyperthyroidism and ophthalmopathy. TCRdb processed the multiplex PCR reads anew with MiXCR; each CDR3 protein has one entry. The sample lists 700,000 to 950,000 distinct CDR3 sequences, 35% occurring once. The sample was blood. The receptor source for this set is a woman aged 35 to 49 with Graves' hyperthyroidism. Both conserved end residues are part of each CDR3. D genes are given only for firm matches. Expanded clones are given a class, and other clones once, few, many or no size at all.

j_gene: TRBJ2-7; abundance: -; d_gene: -; v_gene: TRBV19; len: 13; CDR3aa: CASSPGRYYEQYF; CDR3nt: TGTGCCAGCTCACCGGGACGGTATTACGAGCAGTACTTC
j_gene: TRBJ1-2; abundance: -; d_gene: -; v_gene: TRBV4-1; len: 13; CDR3aa: CASSPSFNYGYTF; CDR3nt: TGCGCCAGCAGCCCCAGTTTTAACTATGGCTACACCTTC
j_gene: TRBJ2-7; abundance: -; d_gene: -; v_gene: TRBV20-1; len: 13; CDR3aa: CSASRGSWGEQYF; CDR3nt: TGCAGTGCTAGCCGGGGGTCCTGGGGTGAGCAGTACTTC
j_gene: TRBJ2-6; abundance: -; d_gene: -; v_gene: TRBV2; len: 18; CDR3aa: CASSQHSTGYSGANVLTF; CDR3nt: TGTGCCAGCAGCCAACACTCGACAGGTTACTCTGGGGCCAACGTCCTGACTTTC
j_gene: TRBJ1-1; abundance: many; d_gene: -; v_gene: TRBV7-2; len: 15; CDR3aa: CASSLGSYLVTEAFF; CDR3nt: TGTGCCAGCAGCTTAGGCTCTTATCTTGTTACTGAAGCTTTCTTT
j_gene: TRBJ1-3; abundance: many; d_gene: -; v_gene: TRBV12-3/TRBV12-4; len: 13; CDR3aa: CASNQRSGNTIYF; CDR3nt: TGTGCCAGCAACCAGCGATCTGGAAACACCATATATTTT
j_gene: TRBJ2-7; abundance: few; d_gene: TRBD1; v_gene: TRBV12-3/TRBV12-4; len: 15; CDR3aa: CASSLSGQGVYEQYF; CDR3nt: TGTGCCAGCAGTTTATCGGGACAGGGGGTATACGAGCAGTACTTC
j_gene: TRBJ2-5; abundance: few; d_gene: TRBD2; v_gene: TRBV9; len: 16; CDR3aa: CASSGTSGGPQETQYF; CDR3nt: TGTGCCAGCAGCGGTACTAGCGGGGGGCCCCAAGAGACCCAGTACTTC
j_gene: TRBJ2-4; abundance: -; d_gene: -; v_gene: TRBV7-9; len: 12; CDR3aa: CASSLWENIQYF; CDR3nt: TGTGCCAGCAGCTTATGGGAAAACATTCAGTACTTC
j_gene: TRBJ1-1; abundance: many; d_gene: -; v_gene: TRBV7-2; len: 14; CDR3aa: CASSPASQGPEAFF; CDR3nt: TGTGCCAGCAGCCCCGCCAGCCAGGGCCCTGAAGCTTTCTTT
j_gene: TRBJ1-6; abundance: -; d_gene: -; v_gene: TRBV9; len: 13; CDR3aa: CASSSSEGSPLHF; CDR3nt: TGTGCCAGCAGCTCCAGTGAGGGTTCACCCCTCCACTTT
j_gene: TRBJ2-5; abundance: many; d_gene: -; v_gene: TRBV7-3; len: 14; CDR3aa: CASSAQGDGETQYF; CDR3nt: TGTGCCAGCAGCGCACAGGGTGATGGAGAGACCCAGTACTTC
j_gene: TRBJ1-1; abundance: many; d_gene: -; v_gene: TRBV20-1; len: 13; CDR3aa: CSANGHLNTEAFF; CDR3nt: TGCAGTGCTAACGGTCACTTGAACACTGAAGCTTTCTTT
j_gene: TRBJ2-7; abundance: many; d_gene: TRBD2; v_gene: TRBV20-1; len: 15; CDR3aa: CSASGTSGSNYEQYF; CDR3nt: TGCAGTGCTAGCGGGACTAGCGGGAGTAACTACGAGCAGTACTTC
j_gene: TRBJ2-2; abundance: many; d_gene: -; v_gene: TRBV9; len: 14; CDR3aa: CASRVGEGTGELFF; CDR3nt: TGTGCCAGCAGGGTGGGGGAAGGGACCGGGGAGCTGTTTTTT
j_gene: TRBJ1-2; abundance: many; d_gene: -; v_gene: TRBV6-5; len: 13; CDR3aa: CASSYIRGDGYTF; CDR3nt: TGTGCCAGCAGTTACATCCGGGGAGACGGCTACACCTTC
j_gene: TRBJ1-1; abundance: many; d_gene: -; v_gene: TRBV29-1; len: 11; CDR3aa: CSVGRGTEAFF; CDR3nt: TGCAGCGTTGGGCGAGGCACTGAAGCTTTCTTT
j_gene: TRBJ2-7; abundance: many; d_gene: -; v_gene: TRBV7-3; len: 13; CDR3aa: CASSLTNMDEQYF; CDR3nt: TGTGCCAGCAGCTTAACGAATATGGACGAGCAGTACTTC
j_gene: TRBJ1-2; abundance: -; d_gene: -; v_gene: TRBV6-6; len: 11; CDR3aa: CASSHGDGYTF; CDR3nt: TGTGCCAGCAGTCACGGGGATGGCTACACCTTC
j_gene: TRBJ1-2; abundance: -; d_gene: -; v_gene: TRBV29-1; len: 12; CDR3aa: CSVEGEAYGYTF; CDR3nt: TGCAGCGTTGAAGGAGAAGCCTATGGCTACACCTTC
j_gene: TRBJ2-7; abundance: many; d_gene: -; v_gene: TRBV7-6; len: 14; CDR3aa: CASSLGLQGHEQYF; CDR3nt: TGTGCCAGCAGCTTAGGGCTGCAAGGCCACGAGCAGTACTTC
j_gene: TRBJ2-7; abundance: -; d_gene: TRBD1; v_gene: TRBV7-9; len: 15; CDR3aa: CASSQSEDRNYEQYF; CDR3nt: TGTGCCAGCAGCCAATCCGAGGACAGGAACTACGAGCAGTACTTC
j_gene: TRBJ2-2; abundance: many; d_gene: -; v_gene: TRBV10-3; len: 18; CDR3aa: CAISPGSSRQPNTGELFF; CDR3nt: TGTGCCATCAGTCCAGGGTCTAGCAGACAACCGAACACCGGGGAGCTGTTTTTT
j_gene: TRBJ1-4; abundance: many; d_gene: TRBD1; v_gene: TRBV14; len: 15; CDR3aa: CASSQDTGGGEKLFF; CDR3nt: TGTGCCAGCAGCCAAGATACAGGGGGAGGTGAAAAACTGTTTTTT
j_gene: TRBJ1-3; abundance: many; d_gene: -; v_gene: TRBV7-9; len: 14; CDR3aa: CASSLGASGNTIYF; CDR3nt: TGTGCCAGCAGCTTGGGTGCATCTGGAAACACCATATATTTT
j_gene: TRBJ1-2; abundance: many; d_gene: -; v_gene: TRBV10-3; len: 11; CDR3aa: CAIQGDYGYTF; CDR3nt: TGTGCCATACAAGGAGACTATGGCTACACCTTC
j_gene: TRBJ2-7; abundance: -; d_gene: -; v_gene: TRBV7-2; len: 14; CDR3aa: CASSLSLDPYEQYF; CDR3nt: TGTGCCAGCAGCTTAAGTCTAGACCCCTACGAGCAGTACTTC
j_gene: TRBJ1-1; abundance: few; d_gene: -; v_gene: TRBV5-6; len: 12; CDR3aa: CAPPRVHSRAFF; CDR3nt: TGTGCCCCTCCGAGGGTTCACAGTCGAGCTTTCTTT
j_gene: TRBJ1-6; abundance: few; d_gene: -; v_gene: TRBV4-1; len: 17; CDR3aa: CASSQNSKMEYNSPLHF; CDR3nt: TGCGCCAGCAGCCAGAACAGCAAAATGGAATATAATTCACCCCTCCACTTT
j_gene: TRBJ1-4; abundance: many; d_gene: -; v_gene: TRBV10-3; len: 12; CDR3aa: CAISPLGEKLFF; CDR3nt: TGTGCCATCAGTCCCCTGGGGGAAAAACTGTTTTTT
j_gene: TRBJ2-7; abundance: -; d_gene: -; v_gene: TRBV18; len: 13; CDR3aa: CASTSSVDYEQYF; CDR3nt: TGTGCCAGCACGTCTAGCGTGGACTACGAGCAGTACTTC
j_gene: TRBJ1-4; abundance: -; d_gene: TRBD1; v_gene: TRBV5-4; len: 18; CDR3aa: CASSQEGGYGQGGEKLFF; CDR3nt: TGCGCCAGCAGCCAAGAAGGCGGCTATGGGCAGGGGGGTGAAAAACTGTTTTTT
j_gene: TRBJ1-5; abundance: -; d_gene: TRBD1; v_gene: TRBV7-2; len: 14; CDR3aa: CASSPAGGQGTWHF; CDR3nt: TGTGCCAGCAGCCCCGCGGGGGGACAGGGAACTTGGCATTTT
j_gene: TRBJ2-3; abundance: -; d_gene: -; v_gene: TRBV2; len: 14; CDR3aa: CASSDSPSTDTQYF; CDR3nt: TGTGCCAGCAGTGACAGCCCTAGCACAGATACGCAGTATTTT
j_gene: TRBJ1-5; abundance: few; d_gene: -; v_gene: TRBV10-3; len: 13; CDR3aa: CAISGGDIQPQHF; CDR3nt: TGTGCCATCAGTGGGGGGGATATTCAGCCCCAGCATTTT
j_gene: TRBJ1-2; abundance: few; d_gene: TRBD1; v_gene: TRBV2; len: 15; CDR3aa: CASSSRDREAYGYTF; CDR3nt: TGTGCCAGCAGTTCCAGGGACAGGGAGGCCTATGGCTACACCTTC
j_gene: TRBJ2-2; abundance: few; d_gene: TRBD1; v_gene: TRBV6-1; len: 16; CDR3aa: CASSAVLQGYTGELFF; CDR3nt: TGTGCCAGCAGTGCGGTACTACAGGGGTACACCGGGGAGCTGTTTTTT
j_gene: TRBJ2-5; abundance: -; d_gene: -; v_gene: TRBV29-1; len: 11; CDR3aa: CSATDRETQYF; CDR3nt: TGCAGCGCTACCGACAGGGAGACCCAGTACTTC
j_gene: TRBJ1-6; abundance: few; d_gene: -; v_gene: TRBV12-3/TRBV12-4; len: 15; CDR3aa: CASRAVGSYNSPLHF; CDR3nt: TGTGCCAGCAGAGCCGTCGGCTCCTATAATTCACCCCTCCACTTT
j_gene: TRBJ2-5; abundance: many; d_gene: -; v_gene: TRBV5-1; len: 12; CDR3aa: CASSLTSGAQYF; CDR3nt: TGCGCCAGCAGCTTGACCTCGGGGGCCCAGTACTTC
j_gene: TRBJ2-7; abundance: many; d_gene: -; v_gene: TRBV7-9; len: 14; CDR3aa: CASSSRPRPYEQYF; CDR3nt: TGTGCCAGCAGCTCCCGACCCAGACCATACGAGCAGTACTTC
j_gene: TRBJ1-5; abundance: -; d_gene: TRBD1; v_gene: TRBV2; len: 15; CDR3aa: CASGTGTAFNQPQHF; CDR3nt: TGTGCCAGCGGAACCGGGACAGCTTTTAATCAGCCCCAGCATTTT
j_gene: TRBJ1-2; abundance: many; d_gene: -; v_gene: TRBV7-2; len: 15; CDR3aa: CASRTGTSANYGYTF; CDR3nt: TGTGCCAGCAGAACCGGGACGTCAGCTAACTATGGCTACACCTTC
j_gene: TRBJ1-1; abundance: many; d_gene: -; v_gene: TRBV7-2; len: 13; CDR3aa: CASRRQQDTEAFF; CDR3nt: TGTGCCAGCAGGCGTCAACAGGACACTGAAGCTTTCTTT
j_gene: TRBJ2-2; abundance: few; d_gene: -; v_gene: TRBV15; len: 13; CDR3aa: CATSSGSTGELFF; CDR3nt: TGTGCCACCAGCAGCGGAAGCACCGGGGAGCTGTTTTTT
j_gene: TRBJ2-5; abundance: -; d_gene: -; v_gene: TRBV12-3/TRBV12-4; len: 16; CDR3aa: CASSRLGAGLGETQYF; CDR3nt: TGTGCCAGCAGCCGCTTGGGCGCTGGTCTGGGGGAGACCCAGTACTTC
j_gene: TRBJ2-6; abundance: many; d_gene: -; v_gene: TRBV10-1; len: 15; CDR3aa: CASSEGAGGANVLTF; CDR3nt: TGCGCCAGCAGTGAGGGGGCTGGTGGGGCCAACGTCCTGACTTTC
j_gene: TRBJ2-2; abundance: -; d_gene: TRBD1; v_gene: TRBV5-1; len: 15; CDR3aa: CASSPPGQGTGELFF; CDR3nt: TGCGCCAGCAGCCCTCCGGGACAGGGAACCGGGGAGCTGTTTTTT
j_gene: TRBJ2-7; abundance: many; d_gene: -; v_gene: TRBV3-1; len: 13; CDR3aa: CASSRLNTYEQYF; CDR3nt: TGTGCCAGCAGCCGACTGAATACCTACGAGCAGTACTTC
j_gene: TRBJ1-6; abundance: -; d_gene: TRBD1; v_gene: TRBV6-1; len: 16; CDR3aa: CAGRETGGASNSPLHF; CDR3nt: TGTGCCGGCAGGGAGACAGGGGGCGCGAGTAATTCACCCCTCCACTTT
j_gene: TRBJ1-4; abundance: -; d_gene: -; v_gene: TRBV6-6; len: 16; CDR3aa: CASRAVGGQSREKLFF; CDR3nt: TGTGCCAGCAGGGCCGTGGGGGGGCAATCTAGGGAAAAACTGTTTTTT
j_gene: TRBJ1-2; abundance: many; d_gene: -; v_gene: TRBV6-5; len: 15; CDR3aa: CASSYQAGANYGYTF; CDR3nt: TGTGCCAGCAGTTACCAGGCAGGTGCTAACTATGGCTACACCTTC
j_gene: TRBJ1-1; abundance: -; d_gene: -; v_gene: TRBV5-1; len: 15; CDR3aa: CASSLRTEMNTKAFF; CDR3nt: TGCGCCAGCAGCTTGCGGACAGAGATGAACACAAAAGCTTTCTTT